The 32 T cell receptor beta chains below all came from one sample that was sequenced in a study of T cells in Graves' hyperthyroidism and ophthalmopathy. The CDR3 regions of TCR beta were amplified from RNA transcripts. The HTBI set primed first-round TCR CDR3 RT-PCR. MiXCR was run by TCRdb on the multiplex PCR reads, yielding one entry per CDR3 protein. In the table there are some 300,000 distinct CDR3 sequences, about an eighth of which are singletons. Sample: blood. The origin of the receptors is a woman aged 30 to 39 with Graves' hyperthyroidism that later progressed to Graves' ophthalmopathy.

This clonotype was counted a few times. This chain joins TRBV7-9 and TRBJ1-1; 11 nucleotides align to TRBD1. The CDR3 has 12 amino acids. V trimming: 6 bases; J trimming: 11 bases; junction bases outside the gene matches: 5. Germline V gene data show CDR1 as SEHNR and CDR2 as FQNEAQ (reference sequence). Written as DNA, the CDR3 is TGTGCCAGCAGTCCCGGGACAGGGGGTGCTTTCTTT. Amino acid sequence: CASSPGTGGAFF.

This clonotype was detected many times. The chain carries TRBV7-2 and TRBJ2-3; D may be TRBD1 (5 bases). Trimming pared 3 bases from V and 2 bases from J, leaving 9 bases between. The CDR3 runs to 14 residues. Germline-derived CDR1 and CDR2 are SGHTA and FQGNSA. CDR3 protein: CASSFDRPTDTQYF. CDR3 DNA: TGTGCCAGCAGCTTTGACAGACCCACAGATACGCAGTATTTT.

This clonotype was seen repeatedly, ten times or more. The genes are TRBV19 and TRBJ1-5, with TRBD1 as a possible D gene (5 bases). This CDR3 is 14 amino acids long. Germline loops: CDR1 LNHDA, CDR2 SQIVND (reference sequence). The V and J ends lost 6 bases and 0 bases respectively, with 9 bases between them. The CDR3 reads CASRDTASNQPQHF. Here the CDR3 DNA reads TGTGCCAGTAGGGACACGGCTAGCAATCAGCCCCAGCATTTT.

The table lists this clonotype with many counts. The rearrangement links TRBV12-3 or TRBV12-4 to TRBJ1-5; D might be TRBD1 (5 bases). The CDR3 loop spans 13 amino acids. Trimming removed 5 bases at V and 8 bases at J, with 13 bases between. Here the CDR3 DNA reads TGTGCCAGCAGTCCCTTTTTGGGGGAGCCCCAGCATTTT. Translated, it gives CASSPFLGEPQHF.

Ten or more counts support this clonotype. The rearrangement joins TRBV12-3 or TRBV12-4 to TRBJ1-2, with D uncertain. Trimming removed 4 bases at V and 0 bases at J, with 9 bases between. This CDR3 spans 14 amino acids. Written as DNA, the CDR3 is TGTGCCAGCAGTTCGGACCGTGCTAACTATGGCTACACCTTC. It is translated as CASSSDRANYGYTF.

The V and J genes are TRBV20-1 and TRBJ1-3; no definite D call. Trimming shortened V by 0 bases and J by 1 base, and 4 bases separated the two germline ends. Germline CDR1 DFQATT, CDR2 SNEGSKA (reference sequence). The length of the CDR3 is 13 residues. CDR3 coding DNA: TGCAGTGCTAGAGACGGTTCTGGAAACACCATATATTTT. This codes for CSARDGSGNTIYF.

This clonotype occurred many times. CDR3 coding DNA: TGTGCCAGCAGTTACAGTGGCTTGCAAGAGACCCAGTACTTC. Translation: CASSYSGLQETQYF. J is TRBJ2-5 and V is TRBV6-5; D ambiguous. There are 14 residues in the CDR3. V was cut by 2 bases and J by 2 bases, with 9 bases left in between. Germline loops: CDR1 MNHEY, CDR2 SVGAGI.

The chain employs TRBV4-2 and TRBJ2-7; D gene ambiguous. The V and J ends lost 0 bases and 3 bases respectively, with 12 bases between them. This CDR3 spans 15 amino acids. Germline V gene lookup returns CDR1 LGHNA and CDR2 YNFKEQ. The CDR3 loop is CASSQESNTDYEQYF. The CDR3 DNA is TGTGCCAGCAGCCAAGAGAGCAACACCGACTACGAGCAGTACTTC.

This chain joins TRBV7-2 and TRBJ2-7; 11 nucleotides align to TRBD1. CDR3 size: 17 residues. The J segment lost 2 bases and the V segment lost 0 bases, leaving 6 bases of the junction unmatched. Germline V gene data show CDR1 as SGHTA and CDR2 as FQGNSA. The CDR3 here is CASSLAGTGQGAYEQYF. CDR3 nucleotides: TGTGCCAGCAGCTTAGCGGGAACGGGACAGGGGGCCTACGAGCAGTACTTC.

This clonotype was counted at least ten times. CDR3 sequence (DNA): TGTGCCAGCAGTTACTCCCAGGGTGGCACTGAAGCTTTCTTT. This translates into CASSYSQGGTEAFF. The chain uses TRBV6-2 or TRBV6-3 and TRBJ1-1; perhaps TRBD1 as D (5 bases). V was clipped by 0 bases and J by 4 bases, with 9 bases between them. The CDR3 is made up of 14 amino acids. CDR1 is MNHEY, CDR2 SVGEGT, per germline.

This clonotype was counted ten times or more. V usage is TRBV5-1 and J usage is TRBJ2-2, with 9 bases lining up with TRBD1. The CDR3 has 14 amino acids. V lost 3 bases and J lost 4; bases outside the gene matches: 1. The germline V gene encodes CDR1 SGHRS and CDR2 YFSETQ. In nucleotides, the CDR3 is TGCGCCAGCAGCTCGGGACAGGGCACCGGGGAGCTGTTTTTT. Its translation is CASSSGQGTGELFF.

This clonotype was found many times. This chain uses TRBV7-2 with TRBJ1-2; weak D call: TRBD1 (5 bases). Germline CDR1 reads SGHTA; CDR2 reads FQGNSA. V dropped 3 bases and J dropped 5 bases, with 13 bases sitting between them. This CDR3 spans 14 amino acids. This CDR3 is CASSLTDNPYGYTF. The CDR3 DNA reads TGTGCCAGCAGCTTGACGGACAATCCGTATGGCTACACCTTC.

Many counts were recorded for this clonotype. The rearrangement uses TRBV27 and TRBJ1-6; D gene ambiguous. Trimming removed 6 bases at V and 6 bases at J, with 12 bases between. The CDR3 has 14 amino acids. Germline V gene data show CDR1 as MNHEY and CDR2 as SMNVEV (reference sequence). The CDR3, as DNA: TGTGCCAGCAGCATACGGTTACTTAATTCACCCCTCCACTTT. Its protein is CASSIRLLNSPLHF.

At least ten counts were recorded for this clonotype. The rearrangement links TRBV12-3 or TRBV12-4 to TRBJ1-5; D perhaps matches TRBD1 (6 bases). Trimming cost V 2 bases and J 7 bases, with 15 bases left between them. This CDR3 is 15 amino acids long. For the CDR3, the DNA is TGTGCCAGCAGTTTACAGCAGGGGAGTAAACAGCCCCAGCATTTT. It codes for CASSLQQGSKQPQHF.

This clonotype was counted many times. This chain uses TRBV11-2 with TRBJ2-5; D is unresolved. Germline V lookup: CDR1 SGHAT, CDR2 FQNNGV. V was clipped by 4 bases and J by 4 bases, with 10 bases between them. The CDR3 totals 13 residues. The CDR3 sequence is CASSWPPAETQYF. The CDR3 nucleotides read TGTGCCAGCAGCTGGCCCCCAGCAGAGACCCAGTACTTC.

This clonotype has more than one count but fewer than ten. A much larger clonotype is one base distant, so this may be a read error. The conserved phenylalanine or tryptophan is not found at the CDR3 terminus, so this likely reflects a read error. J is TRBJ2-5 and V is TRBV2, with 7 nucleotides matching TRBD1. With V trimmed by 7 bases and J by 1 base, 3 bases remained unmatched. Germline CDR1 reads SNHLY; CDR2 reads FYNNEI. This CDR3 region has 13 residues. This chain's CDR3 is CASTGQVQETQYL. The CDR3 DNA reads TGTGCCAGCACCGGACAGGTCCAAGAGACCCAGTACCTC.

This clonotype was seen repeatedly, ten times or more. The V call is TRBV28, the J call TRBJ1-4; D unclear. V lost 3 bases and J 5 bases, leaving 13 bases between the germline ends. The CDR3 runs 15 residues. Germline assignment: CDR1 MDHEN and CDR2 SYDVKM. The CDR3 DNA reads as TGTGCCAGCAGTTTGCTGGGAGACTCCAATGAAAAACTGTTTTTT. Translated, it gives CASSLLGDSNEKLFF.

This clonotype was counted ten times or more. J is TRBJ2-1 and V is TRBV14; TRBD2 agrees at 13 bases. V lost 3 bases to trimming and J lost 8 bases; unmatched junction nucleotides: 4. CDR3 size: 15 residues. Germline V CDR1 and CDR2: SGHDN, FVKESK. CDR3: CASSHGTSGKHEQFF. The CDR3 nucleotides read TGTGCCAGCAGCCACGGGACTAGCGGGAAGCATGAGCAGTTCTTC.

The chain has TRBV12-3 or TRBV12-4 and TRBJ2-5; 9 bases line up with TRBD1. The CDR3 has 14 amino acids. Losses at the gene ends were 4 bases for V and 3 bases for J; bases not matched to a gene: 3. The CDR3 coding sequence is TGTGCCAGCAGTTACAGGACAGGGGAAGAGACCCAGTACTTC. Its protein is CASSYRTGEETQYF.

This clonotype was detected ten times or more. The chain joins TRBV14 to TRBJ2-7, with 9 nucleotides matching TRBD1. In germline, CDR1 is SGHDN, CDR2 FVKESK. J gave up 6 bases and V 5 bases, and 20 bases lay outside the gene matches. This CDR3 has 18 residues. The CDR3 DNA follows: TGTGCCAGCAGCGCGCTCAATGTGGGACAGGGATTCGCTATCGAGCAGTACTTC. It translates to CASSALNVGQGFAIEQYF.

This clonotype was seen ten or more times. This chain connects TRBV6-2 or TRBV6-3 to TRBJ2-7; the match to TRBD2 covers 11 bases. Per the germline V gene, CDR1 is MNHEY and CDR2 is SVGEGT. The CDR3 is 16 residues long. V was pared by 2 bases and J by 2 bases, with 5 bases of the junction left unmatched. CDR3 in DNA: TGTGCCAGCAGTTACGGGGGGACTAGCGGAACCTACGAGCAGTACTTC. Translation: CASSYGGTSGTYEQYF.

There are many counts of this clonotype. The gene calls are TRBV6-5 and TRBJ2-7; the match to TRBD1 covers 7 bases. The CDR3 spans 14 residues. Per germline, CDR1 MNHEY and CDR2 SVGAGI. The junction had 6 bases not matched to a gene; V was cut back by 0 bases and J by 7 bases. This CDR3 reads CASSYSPDRSEQYF. The CDR3 bases are TGTGCCAGCAGTTACTCCCCGGACAGGAGTGAGCAGTACTTC.

This clonotype was seen at least ten times. The chain is built from TRBV27 and TRBJ1-6; no firm D call. The V end lost 6 bases, the J end lost 9 bases, and 15 bases lay between the germline ends. The CDR3 covers 14 residues. Germline CDR1 reads MNHEY; CDR2 reads SMNVEV (reference sequence). CDR3 in amino acids: CASSFIGDSSPLHF. The DNA for the CDR3 is TGTGCCAGCAGCTTTATCGGGGATAGTTCACCCCTCCACTTT.

The V and J genes are TRBV9 and TRBJ2-7; TRBD1 matches at 7 bases. This CDR3 has 14 residues. The V segment lost 3 bases and the J segment 0 bases; nucleotides outside the gene matches: 3. Germline CDR1 is SGDLS and CDR2 is YYNGEE. CDR3 bases: TGTGCCAGCAGCGCGGGACAGTACTCCTACGAGCAGTACTTC. The encoded protein is CASSAGQYSYEQYF.

This clonotype was counted at least ten times. The chain carries TRBV28 and TRBJ1-5, with a tentative D call TRBD1 (6 bases). The CDR3 loop spans 13 amino acids. V shed 6 bases and J shed 6 bases, with 12 bases lying between them. Germline-derived CDR1 and CDR2 are MDHEN and SYDVKM. The CDR3 nucleotides read TGTGCCAGCAGCATCGGGACATCTCAGCCCCAGCATTTT. This encodes CASSIGTSQPQHF.

This clonotype was observed many times. V is TRBV29-1 and J is TRBJ2-1; 14 bases fit TRBD2. Germline CDR1 is SQVTM and CDR2 is ANQGSEA. The CDR3 contains 17 residues. The trim removed 3 bases at V and 5 bases at J, leaving 9 bases unmatched. CDR3 loop: CSVEGGLAGVHDNEQFF. CDR3 in DNA: TGCAGCGTTGAGGGGGGACTAGCGGGGGTCCATGACAATGAGCAGTTCTTC.

This sequence joins TRBV18 and TRBJ2-7; D possibly corresponds to TRBD2 (7 bases). The CDR3 extends over 15 amino acids. Germline V gives CDR1 KGHSH, CDR2 LQKENI. V gave up 5 bases and J gave up 5 bases, with 19 bases separating them. CDR3 coding DNA: TGTGCCAGCTCAGAAAGAGACGGGGGGCGCAACGAGCAGTACTTC. It codes for CASSERDGGRNEQYF.

Comments on this clonotype: A much larger clone lies a single base off, so this may be a read error. The gene calls are TRBV10-3 and TRBJ2-1; tentatively, D is TRBD1 (6 bases). Germline V CDR1 and CDR2: ENHRY, SYGVKD. The CDR3 length is 14 residues. The CDR3 sequence: CAIGETDSYNEQFF. The CDR3 coding sequence is TGTGCCATCGGTGAGACGGACAGTTACAATGAGCAGTTCTTC.

This clonotype came up many times. The rearrangement joins TRBV30 to TRBJ2-5, with 10 bases matching TRBD1. CDR3 size: 15 residues. J lost 0 bases, V lost 2 bases, and 3 bases had no gene match. From germline, CDR1 is GTSNPN and CDR2 SVGIG (reference sequence). The CDR3 DNA sequence: TGTGCCTGGAGTTGGGGACAGGGGAACCAAGAGACCCAGTACTTC. Residues: CAWSWGQGNQETQYF.

This clonotype was recorded once. A read error may explain this, as a much larger clone is one base away. This chain joins TRBV27 and TRBJ2-2, with D unclear. The germline V gene has CDR1 MNHEY and CDR2 SMNVEV (reference sequence). CDR3 length equals 14 residues. CDR3 residues: CAGRLELTAGELFF. CDR3 DNA sequence: TGTGCCGGCAGACTGGAACTGACGGCCGGGGAGCTGTTTTTT.

This sequence joins TRBV4-3 and TRBJ2-5, with D possibly being TRBD2 (6 bases). The CDR3 runs 13 residues. V shed 5 bases and J shed 3 bases, with 10 bases lying between them. Germline CDR1 reads LGHNA; CDR2 reads YSLEER. The CDR3 DNA is TGCGCCAGCAGCGCGGAGGGAAAAGAGACCCAGTACTTC. Translation: CASSAEGKETQYF.

This clonotype was counted only a few times. This chain uses TRBV5-1 with TRBJ1-4; D call uncertain. Trimming left V 1 base short and J 0 bases short, with 7 bases between. Germline V gene sequence: CDR1 SGHRS, CDR2 YFSETQ. The CDR3 extends over 15 amino acids. CDR3 DNA: TGCGCCAGCAGCTTGCGGGGTCCAACTAATGAAAAACTGTTTTTT. It is translated as CASSLRGPTNEKLFF.